One and the same sample provided the 18 T cell receptor beta chains below, sequenced in a study of T cell repertoires in cytomegalovirus infection. MiXCR, run by TCRdb on the reads, gives a single entry per CDR3 protein. The sample includes about 100,000 distinct CDR3 sequences, about 15% seen only once; the top ten take roughly 8%. The sample comprised PBMCs. These receptors were taken from a human donor in good health (CMV status not recorded). Some clones in this sample may be carry-over from other donors' samples.

V and J are TRBV2 and TRBJ2-3; 10 bases match TRBD2. Germline V gene sequence: CDR1 SNHLY, CDR2 FYNNEI. This CDR3 comprises 16 residues. Trimming took 7 bases from V and 0 from J; bases not matched to a gene: 7. The CDR3 bases are TGTGCCAGCATGGAGCGAGCGGGGGGGAGCACAGATACGCAGTATTTT. Its translation is CASMERAGGSTDTQYF.

This clonotype was counted at least ten times. V usage is TRBV6-4 and J usage is TRBJ2-1; D is unclear. In germline, CDR1 is MRHNA, CDR2 SNTAGT. This CDR3 region has 15 residues. Trimming removed 0 bases at V and 2 bases at J, with 8 bases between. The CDR3 bases are TGTGCCAGCAGTGACTCGCCGGTCCCCTACAATGAGCAGTTCTTC. This codes for CASSDSPVPYNEQFF.

This clonotype was recorded at least ten times. The rearrangement uses TRBV6-2 or TRBV6-3 and TRBJ2-7; D might be TRBD2 (5 bases). Per germline, CDR1 MNHEY and CDR2 SVGEGT. Between the trimmed V and J ends, which lost 4 bases and 3 bases, there was a span of 7 bases. The CDR3 has 12 amino acids. The CDR3 coding sequence is TGTGCCAGCAGTTTGCGGGTCTACGAGCAGTACTTC. Translating gives CASSLRVYEQYF.

The gene calls are TRBV2 and TRBJ1-6; TRBD1 is a possible D gene (5 bases). The germline CDR1 and CDR2 sequences are SNHLY and FYNNEI. The CDR3 runs to 15 residues. The V gene lost 3 bases and the J gene lost 8 bases, with 14 bases spanning the gap. As DNA, the CDR3 is TGTGCCAGCAGTGACCAGTCAGGGAGGGATTCACCCCTCCACTTT. Translation: CASSDQSGRDSPLHF.

This clonotype appeared a few times. V is TRBV7-6 and J is TRBJ2-5, with 9 bases fitting TRBD1. Germline V gives CDR1 SGHVS, CDR2 FNYEAQ. The CDR3 has 15 amino acids. After removal of 5 bases from V and 4 bases from J, the junction contained 8 bases not matched to a gene. The chain's CDR3 is CASSPGTGLGETQYF. The CDR3 bases are TGTGCCAGCAGCCCCGGGACAGGGTTGGGAGAGACCCAGTACTTC.

This clonotype was seen repeatedly, ten times or more. The genes are TRBV7-2 and TRBJ2-5; D is uncertain. This CDR3 has 12 residues. Trimming left V 4 bases short and J 5 bases short, with 8 bases between. CDR1 is SGHTA, CDR2 FQGNSA, per germline. CDR3 DNA: TGTGCCAGCAGCTGGTCCCCGGAGACCCAGTACTTC. Translating it yields CASSWSPETQYF. The variable domain in full, with the rest retrieved from reference TRBV7-2 and TRBJ2-5, is GAGVSQSPSNKVTEKGKDVELRCDPISGHTALYWYRQSLGQGLEFLIYFQGNSAPDKSGLPSDRFSAERTGGSVSTLTIQRTQQEDSAVYLCASSWSPETQYFGPGTRLLVL.

The chain has TRBV20-1 and TRBJ1-3; no clear D. The CDR3 length is 12 residues. Trimming pared 3 bases from V and 0 bases from J, leaving 3 bases between. CDR1 is DFQATT, CDR2 SNEGSKA, per germline (reference sequence). This CDR3 is CSASSSGNTIYF. CDR3 nucleotide sequence: TGCAGTGCTAGTTCCTCTGGAAACACCATATATTTT.

This clonotype was seen a handful of times. This chain links TRBV11-1 with TRBJ2-3; perhaps TRBD2 as D (5 bases). The CDR3 length is 13 residues. Trimming cost V 3 bases and J 6 bases, with 10 bases left between them. The germline V gene encodes CDR1 SGHAT and CDR2 FQDESV (reference sequence). CDR3 sequence reads: CASSLQVADTQYF. The CDR3 region has the DNA TGTGCCAGCAGCTTGCAGGTAGCGGATACGCAGTATTTT.

The J gene is TRBJ1-1, the V gene TRBV20-1, with a weak D call TRBD1 (6 bases). The CDR3 loop spans 15 amino acids. Germline V gene sequence: CDR1 DFQATT, CDR2 SNEGSKA (reference sequence). The V and J ends lost 8 bases and 6 bases respectively, with 25 bases between them. This chain's CDR3 is CSINQAGHNLAEAFF. As DNA, the CDR3 is TGCAGTATAAATCAGGCGGGACATAACTTGGCTGAAGCTTTCTTT.

This clonotype occurred once. A much larger clone sits a single nucleotide away, making a read error possible. No conserved phenylalanine or tryptophan ends this CDR3, so it is likely a read error. The chain links TRBV20-1 to TRBJ1-1; no firm D call. V lost 2 bases, J lost 1 base, and 14 bases lay in between. This CDR3 region has 15 residues. Germline V gene data show CDR1 as DFQATT and CDR2 as SNEGSKA (reference sequence). CDR3 residues: CSARNRRSPNTEAFI. As DNA, the CDR3 is TGCAGTGCTAGAAATAGAAGGTCCCCGAACACTGAAGCTTTCATT.

The count of this clonotype is one. The V gene is TRBV20-1, the J gene TRBJ1-5, with 7 bases that match TRBD1. The V segment lost 3 bases and the J segment 6 bases; nucleotides outside the gene matches: 5. Per the germline V gene, CDR1 is DFQATT and CDR2 is SNEGSKA (reference sequence). The length of the CDR3 is 13 residues. The DNA for the CDR3 is TGCAGTGCTAGTCAGGGGGTGGGTCAGCCCCAGCATTTT. It yields the protein CSASQGVGQPQHF.

Only a few counts were recorded for this clonotype. Here the CDR3 DNA reads TGTGCCAGCAGTTACAGTTGGGAGGCCAACGAGCAGTACTTC. Protein: CASSYSWEANEQYF. This chain connects TRBV6-6 to TRBJ2-7; possible D gene TRBD2, 6 bases. The CDR3 is 14 residues long. The V and J ends lost 2 bases and 5 bases respectively, with 13 bases between them. Per the germline V gene, CDR1 is MNHNY and CDR2 is SVGAGI (reference sequence).

The gene calls are TRBV19 and TRBJ2-1, with 10 nucleotides matching TRBD2. V gave up 10 bases and J gave up 4 bases; unmatched junction bases: 13. Germline V gene data show CDR1 as LNHDA and CDR2 as SQIVND (reference sequence). This CDR3 is built from 16 residues. CDR3 bases: TGTGCCACAAAGGACAGCGGGGGGGCTAAATACAATGAGCAGTTCTTC. This gives the protein CATKDSGGAKYNEQFF.

This clonotype was seen a handful of times. This chain connects TRBV5-6 to TRBJ1-2; D is unresolved. This CDR3 contains 12 residues. Looked up from germline, CDR1 is SGHDT and CDR2 is YYEEEE. V was pared by 4 bases and J by 6 bases, with 10 bases between. The CDR3 region has the DNA TGTGCCAGCAGCACCGGTGAAGATGGCTACACCTTC. It encodes CASSTGEDGYTF.

The genes are TRBV29-1 and TRBJ1-2, with D perhaps TRBD1 (5 bases). The CDR3 totals 13 residues. V lost 6 bases, J lost 6 bases, and 17 bases lay in between. The germline V gene has CDR1 SQVTM and CDR2 ANQGSEA. CDR3 in amino acids: CSVGDSRGHGYTF. The CDR3 nucleotides are TGCAGCGTGGGGGACTCCAGAGGCCATGGCTACACCTTC.

This clonotype was recorded a few times. The chain carries TRBV5-1 and TRBJ2-7; 12 bases are shared with TRBD2. This CDR3 is built from 17 residues. Germline V CDR1 and CDR2: SGHRS, YFSETQ. Trimming took 4 bases from V and 0 from J; bases not matched to a gene: 8. The CDR3 DNA reads as TGCGCCAGCAGCCTACTAGCGGGGGGTTCTCTCTCCTACGAGCAGTACTTC. Its translation is CASSLLAGGSLSYEQYF.

This clonotype occurred many times. This chain links TRBV7-2 with TRBJ2-2; the D is unclear. V was cut by 2 bases and J by 9 bases, with 4 bases left in between. This CDR3 has 11 residues. The germline CDR1 and CDR2 sequences are SGHTA and FQGNSA. CDR3 in amino acids: CASSLFRELFF. In nucleotides, the CDR3 is TGTGCCAGCAGCTTATTCCGGGAGCTGTTTTTT.

There are many counts of this clonotype. The V gene is TRBV7-2, the J gene TRBJ2-7; D might be TRBD1 or TRBD2, each matching 5 bases. V lost 11 bases to trimming and J lost 3 bases, with 11 bases between them. The CDR3 is 11 residues long. Germline lookup yields CDR1 SGHTA and CDR2 FQGNSA. Here the CDR3 reads CAGGWGYEQYF. Written as DNA, the CDR3 is TGTGCCGGGGGATGGGGCTACGAGCAGTACTTC.